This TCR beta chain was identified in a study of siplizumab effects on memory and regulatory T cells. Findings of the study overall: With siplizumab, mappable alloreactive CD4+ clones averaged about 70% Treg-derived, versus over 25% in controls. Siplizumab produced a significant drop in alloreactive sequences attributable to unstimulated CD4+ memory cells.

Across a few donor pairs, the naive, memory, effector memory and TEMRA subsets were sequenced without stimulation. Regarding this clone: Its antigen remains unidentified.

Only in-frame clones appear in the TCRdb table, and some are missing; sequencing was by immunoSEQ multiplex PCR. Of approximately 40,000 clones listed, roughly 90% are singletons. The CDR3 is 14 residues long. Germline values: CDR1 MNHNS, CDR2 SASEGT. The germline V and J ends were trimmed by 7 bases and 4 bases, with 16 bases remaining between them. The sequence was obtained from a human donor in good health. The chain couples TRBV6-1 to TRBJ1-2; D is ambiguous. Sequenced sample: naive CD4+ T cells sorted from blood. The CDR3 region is CASNYNRNSYGYTF. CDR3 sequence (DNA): TGTGCCAGCAATTATAACAGAAACTCCTATGGCTACACCTTC.